This T cell receptor (beta chain) was recorded in a study of regulatory and conventional T cells in RAG deficiency. Notes on the study in general: Omenn CD25-high CD127-low cells may be activated cells, not true Tregs. Patient subsets had shorter CDR3s; Omenn Treg-Tconv overlap exceeded 75%.

Worth noting for this clone: Its antigen is unknown.

The table came from immunoSEQ multiplex PCR; TCRdb's copy has only in-frame clones and leaves some out. The sample contains tens of thousands of clones, nearly 96% of which appear only once. The sorted conventional CD4+ T cells were CD25-low and CD127-high, with genomic DNA sequenced. The germline V gene encodes CDR1 SEHNR and CDR2 FQNEAQ (reference sequence). V gave up 4 bases and J gave up 5 bases; unmatched junction bases: 6. This CDR3 is built from 15 residues. In addition, the sample was reused for a study of regulatory T cells. Turning to that study: Primers: 52 TRBV forward and 13 TRBJ reverse.

This clonotype was obtained from a human donor in good health. Sequenced: CD25- CD4+ T cells sorted from blood. The rearrangement uses TRBV7-9 and TRBJ2-7; TRBD2 matches at 12 bases. The CDR3: CASSSASGGAHEQYF. DNA of the CDR3: TGTGCCAGCAGCTCCGCTAGCGGGGGGGCCCACGAGCAGTACTTC.